The 25 T cell receptor beta chains given below trace back to one sample, sequenced in a study of blood T cell repertoires in COVID-19. Data came from immunoSEQ multiplex PCR; TCRdb stores just in-frame clones and leaves some out. The sample records around 150,000 clones, around 81% being singletons. Sample: peripheral blood. Receptor source: a man aged 55 to 70 with active or convalescent COVID-19.

This clone is a singleton in its sample. The rearrangement links TRBV15 to TRBJ1-1; D is possibly TRBD1 (5 bases). Germline assignment: CDR1 LNHNV and CDR2 YYDKDF (reference sequence). Trimming stripped 0 bases from V and 2 bases from J, with 16 bases between. The CDR3 runs 17 residues. CDR3 bases: TGTGCCACCAGCAGAGATTTCTCGGGGGTTCTTAACACTGAAGCTTTCTTT. Translating gives CATSRDFSGVLNTEAFF.

With regard to this clone: A much bigger clone sits one base away, suggesting this may be a read error. This chain uses TRBV7-6 with TRBJ1-2; TRBD1 aligns across 7 bases. CDR3 length: 13 residues. CDR1 SGHVS and CDR2 FNYEAQ come from the germline V gene. With V trimmed by 4 bases and J by 3 bases, 2 bases remained unmatched. The CDR3 sequence: CASSSGQYYGYTF. The CDR3, as DNA: TGTGCCAGCAGCTCGGGACAGTACTATGGCTACACCTTC.

This sequence joins TRBV27 and TRBJ2-5, with D possibly being TRBD1 (5 bases). Trimming took 6 bases from V and 3 from J, leaving 14 bases between them. Germline CDR1 MNHEY, CDR2 SMNVEV (reference sequence). The CDR3 loop spans 14 amino acids. For the CDR3, the DNA is TGTGCCAGCAGGAAGATTGACAGAGAAGAGACCCAGTACTTC. It is translated as CASRKIDREETQYF.

This clone was detected once. This chain links TRBV27 with TRBJ2-3; 11 bases map to TRBD2. The CDR3 runs 18 residues. Per the germline V gene, CDR1 is MNHEY and CDR2 is SMNVEV (reference sequence). Trimming at V came to 3 bases and at J to 3 bases, leaving 11 bases not matched to a gene. CDR3 residues: CASSFEASGRRRTDTQYF. The CDR3, as DNA: TGTGCCAGCAGTTTTGAGGCTAGCGGGAGGAGGAGGACAGATACGCAGTATTTT.

Written as DNA, the CDR3 is TGTGCCACCAGCCTAAGGGGTGGCTATGGCTACACCTTC. The encoded protein is CATSLRGGYGYTF. The V call is TRBV15, the J call TRBJ1-2, with D perhaps matching TRBD1 (5 bases). Looked up from germline, CDR1 is LNHNV and CDR2 is YYDKDF (reference sequence). This CDR3 contains 13 residues. The V end lost 5 bases, the J end lost 4 bases, and 11 bases lay between the germline ends.

Only a few counts were recorded for this clone. J is TRBJ2-2 and V is TRBV7-2; the D gene is possibly TRBD1 (5 bases). This CDR3 comprises 15 residues. With 5 bases removed from V and 0 bases from J, the gap between germline ends came to 10 bases. Germline V lookup: CDR1 SGHTA, CDR2 FQGNSA. In DNA, the CDR3 is TGTGCCAGCAGCCCGCAGGGTTCGAACACCGGGGAGCTGTTTTTT. Amino acids: CASSPQGSNTGELFF.

This clone appeared once. The rearrangement links TRBV20-1 to TRBJ2-1; TRBD2 agrees at 11 bases. CDR1 and CDR2 from the germline V gene are DFQATT and SNEGSKA (reference sequence). The CDR3 spans 11 residues. CDR3 sequence: CRSSGRKEQFF. In DNA form, the CDR3 reads TGCAGATCTAGCGGGAGGAAAGAGCAGTTCTTC.

The CDR3: CATSRDQSWRGAHEQYF. CDR3 bases: TGTGCCACCAGCAGAGATCAGAGTTGGAGGGGCGCCCACGAGCAGTACTTC. The V and J genes are TRBV15 and TRBJ2-7; possible D gene TRBD2, 6 bases. This CDR3 is built from 17 residues. Between the trimmed V and J ends, which lost 0 bases and 5 bases, there was a span of 20 bases. Per germline, CDR1 LNHNV and CDR2 YYDKDF (reference sequence).

This rearrangement joins TRBV19 to TRBJ2-1; 8 positions agree with TRBD2. CDR3 length: 15 amino acids. Germline V lookup: CDR1 LNHDA, CDR2 SQIVND (reference sequence). J gave up 3 bases and V 6 bases, and 7 bases lay outside the gene matches. The CDR3 DNA reads as TGTGCCAGTAGGTTAATCAGCGGGGGCTACAATGAGCAGTTCTTC. Its translation is CASRLISGGYNEQFF.

The chain combines TRBV7-8 with TRBJ2-5; the D gene is possibly TRBD1 (6 bases). This CDR3 contains 14 residues. Per the germline V gene, CDR1 is SGHVS and CDR2 is FQNEAQ. Deletions cut 5 bases from V and 3 bases from J, with 13 bases between. CDR3 region: CASSLSDRKETQYF. CDR3 nucleotides: TGTGCCAGCAGCCTCTCGGACAGAAAAGAGACCCAGTACTTC.

The genes are TRBV11-3 and TRBJ2-2; 10 bases line up with TRBD1. V trimming: 4 bases; J trimming: 6 bases; junction bases outside the gene matches: 5. CDR3 size: 15 residues. Germline values: CDR1 SGHNT, CDR2 YENEEA. The CDR3: CASSSGTGAAGELFF. CDR3 bases: TGTGCCAGCAGCTCCGGGACAGGGGCCGCCGGGGAGCTGTTTTTT.

V is TRBV2 and J is TRBJ1-6, with D unclear. Deletions cut 1 base from V and 4 bases from J, with 8 bases between. Germline V gene lookup returns CDR1 SNHLY and CDR2 FYNNEI. This CDR3 spans 15 amino acids. The CDR3 is CASSEVEPYNSPLHF. In DNA, the CDR3 is TGTGCCAGCAGTGAAGTGGAGCCTTATAATTCACCCCTCCACTTT.

This sequence joins TRBV28 and TRBJ2-2; 12 nucleotides agree with TRBD2. Per germline, CDR1 MDHEN and CDR2 SYDVKM. V was clipped by 7 bases and J by 5 bases; unmatched bases: 17. The length of the CDR3 is 19 residues. The CDR3 region has the DNA TGTGCCAGCACCCTCCTGAGGGGATCTAGCGGGAGGGTAACCGGGGAGCTGTTTTTT. Protein: CASTLLRGSSGRVTGELFF.

This clone was picked up a small number of times. This chain joins TRBV6-5 and TRBJ1-6, with D perhaps matching TRBD1 (6 bases). CDR1 is MNHEY, CDR2 SVGAGI, per germline. V was cut by 2 bases and J by 10 bases, with 12 bases left in between. CDR3 length: 14 residues. In nucleotides, the CDR3 is TGTGCCAGCAGTTACCTCCAGGGGATATCACCCCTCCACTTT. Translating gives CASSYLQGISPLHF.

The chain's CDR3 is CASSPRTTNTEAFF. The CDR3 DNA follows: TGTGCCAGCAGCCCGCGGACAACCAACACTGAAGCTTTCTTT. The V and J genes are TRBV5-4 and TRBJ1-1; weak D call: TRBD1 (5 bases). The V gene lost 4 bases and the J gene lost 2 bases, with 12 bases spanning the gap. CDR1 and CDR2 from the germline V gene are SGHNT and YYREEE (reference sequence). The CDR3 contains 14 residues.

The chain links TRBV6-5 to TRBJ1-1, with D unclear. CDR3 length: 14 residues. Deletions cut 5 bases from V and 8 bases from J, with 18 bases between. Germline CDR1 is MNHEY and CDR2 is SVGAGI. As DNA, the CDR3 is TGTGCCAGCAGTCCCCACGTAACACCAGAAGAAGCTTTCTTT. Amino acid sequence: CASSPHVTPEEAFF.

The genes are TRBV14 and TRBJ2-2; TRBD1 aligns across 7 bases. The CDR3 covers 16 residues. CDR1 SGHDN and CDR2 FVKESK come from the germline V gene. The ends lost 4 bases at V and 1 base at J; junction bases unmatched: 6. CDR3 protein: CASSPGTVKNTGELFF. The DNA for the CDR3 is TGTGCCAGCAGCCCCGGGACAGTGAAGAACACCGGGGAGCTGTTTTTT.

The V and J genes are TRBV5-1 and TRBJ1-1; a possible D gene is TRBD1 (6 bases). Germline loops: CDR1 SGHRS, CDR2 YFSETQ. V shed 4 bases and J shed 7 bases, with 17 bases lying between them. The CDR3 has 14 amino acids. CDR3 residues: CASSLTGPLVEAFF. The CDR3 DNA is TGCGCCAGCAGCCTTACAGGGCCCCTAGTTGAAGCTTTCTTT.

This clone was counted a single time. This chain joins TRBV11-2 and TRBJ1-1, with 9 bases matching TRBD1. Germline V gene lookup returns CDR1 SGHAT and CDR2 FQNNGV. Trimming took 4 bases from V and 6 from J; bases not matched to a gene: 9. The CDR3 sequence is 15 residues long. The CDR3: CASSSRQGVIAEAFF. The CDR3 bases are TGTGCCAGCAGCTCCAGACAGGGGGTGATCGCTGAAGCTTTCTTT.

V and J are TRBV5-1 and TRBJ2-2; tentatively, D is TRBD1 (5 bases). CDR3 length equals 15 residues. Germline values: CDR1 SGHRS, CDR2 YFSETQ. Trimming cost V 5 bases and J 0 bases, with 11 bases left between them. The CDR3 region has the DNA TGCGCCAGCAGAACGGACATCGCGAACACCGGGGAGCTGTTTTTT. It translates to CASRTDIANTGELFF.

The chain employs TRBV5-1 and TRBJ2-7; 8 nucleotides agree with TRBD2. The V gene's germline CDR1 is SGHRS and CDR2 YFSETQ. The CDR3 is made up of 14 amino acids. V lost 2 bases and J lost 4; bases outside the gene matches: 5. The DNA for the CDR3 is TGCGCCAGCAGCTTAAGCGGGAGTTGGTACGAGCAGTACTTC. Protein: CASSLSGSWYEQYF.

The V call is TRBV5-4, the J call TRBJ2-2, with 11 positions matching TRBD2. Germline loops: CDR1 SGHNT, CDR2 YYREEE (reference sequence). The CDR3 runs 15 residues. Trimming removed 3 bases from V and 7 bases from J; junction bases left unmatched: 5. CDR3 residues: CASSSSGRRIGELFF. The DNA for the CDR3 is TGTGCCAGCAGCTCTAGCGGGAGGCGTATCGGGGAGCTGTTTTTT. The full variable domain, rest sourced from reference TRBV5-4 and TRBJ2-2, is ETGVTQSPTHLIKTRGQQVTLRCSSQSGHNTVSWYQQALGQGPQFIFQYYREEENGRGNFPPRFSGLQFPNYSSELNVNALELDDSALYLCASSSSGRRIGELFFGEGSRLTVL.

The rearrangement uses TRBV6-2 or TRBV6-3 and TRBJ1-3, with 10 bases matching TRBD1. CDR3 length: 18 residues. Germline V lookup: CDR1 MNHEY, CDR2 SVGEGT. J lost 1 base, V lost 6 bases, and 12 bases had no gene match. CDR3 in DNA: TGTGCCAGCAGCCCACTACAGGGGACAGGGGCTTCTGGAAACACCATATATTTT. Translation gives CASSPLQGTGASGNTIYF.

This clone was detected once. This chain links TRBV28 with TRBJ2-7, with D possibly being TRBD1 (6 bases). Germline values: CDR1 MDHEN, CDR2 SYDVKM. Trimming took off 5 bases at V and 5 bases at J, with 10 bases between the two ends. The CDR3 loop spans 12 amino acids. The CDR3 reads CASSQRTDEQYF. For the CDR3, the DNA is TGTGCCAGCAGTCAGAGGACAGACGAGCAGTACTTC.

This chain links TRBV14 with TRBJ1-1, with a weak D call TRBD1 (5 bases). This CDR3 is 14 amino acids long. Germline V gene sequence: CDR1 SGHDN, CDR2 FVKESK. V lost 0 bases and J 11 bases, leaving 16 bases between the germline ends. CDR3 residues: CASSQDLQGGRAFF. The CDR3 bases are TGTGCCAGCAGCCAAGATCTCCAGGGAGGACGCGCTTTCTTT.